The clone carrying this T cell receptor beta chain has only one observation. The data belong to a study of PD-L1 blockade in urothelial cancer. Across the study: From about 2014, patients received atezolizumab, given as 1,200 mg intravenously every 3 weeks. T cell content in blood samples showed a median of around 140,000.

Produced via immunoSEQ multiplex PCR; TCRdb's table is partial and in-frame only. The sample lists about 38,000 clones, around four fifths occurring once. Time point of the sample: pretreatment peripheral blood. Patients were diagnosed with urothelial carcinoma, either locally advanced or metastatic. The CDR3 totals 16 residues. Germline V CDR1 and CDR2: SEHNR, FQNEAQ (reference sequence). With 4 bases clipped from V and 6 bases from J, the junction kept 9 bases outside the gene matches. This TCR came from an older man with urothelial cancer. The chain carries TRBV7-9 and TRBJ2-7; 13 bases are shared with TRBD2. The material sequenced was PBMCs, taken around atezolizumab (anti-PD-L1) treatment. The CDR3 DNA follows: TGTGCCAGCAGCTGGGGCTCGACTAGCGGGAGGCCCGAGCAGTACTTC. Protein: CASSWGSTSGRPEQYF.